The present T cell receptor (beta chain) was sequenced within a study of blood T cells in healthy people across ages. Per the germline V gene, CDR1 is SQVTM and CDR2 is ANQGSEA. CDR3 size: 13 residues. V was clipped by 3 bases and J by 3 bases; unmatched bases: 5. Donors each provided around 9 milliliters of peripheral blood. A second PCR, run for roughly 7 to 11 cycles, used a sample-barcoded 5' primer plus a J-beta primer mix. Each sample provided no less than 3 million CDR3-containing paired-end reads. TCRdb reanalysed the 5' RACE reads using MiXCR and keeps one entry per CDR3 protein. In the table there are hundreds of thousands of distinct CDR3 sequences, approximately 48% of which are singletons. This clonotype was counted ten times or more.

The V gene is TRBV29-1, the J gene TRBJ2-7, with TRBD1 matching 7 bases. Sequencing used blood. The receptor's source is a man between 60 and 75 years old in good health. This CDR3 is CSVEGRQGYEQYF. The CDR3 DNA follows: TGCAGCGTTGAGGGGCGACAGGGCTACGAGCAGTACTTC.